This passage covers 29 T cell receptor beta chains from one sample sequenced in a study of T cell changes during pregnancy in multiple sclerosis. Some clones are missing from TCRdb's copy, which holds only in-frame ones; the method was immunoSEQ multiplex PCR. The sample contains about 20,000 clones, 88% of which appear only once. Sequenced material: CD8+ T cells from peripheral blood mononuclear cells, taken after pregnancy. These receptor sequences come from a female donor in good health, enrolled as a control in a pregnancy study.

This chain joins TRBV27 and TRBJ1-1, with D hard to call. The CDR3 runs to 15 residues. Trimming removed 2 bases at V and 0 bases at J, with 10 bases between. Germline-derived CDR1 and CDR2 are MNHEY and SMNVEV (reference sequence). The chain's CDR3 is CASSLMADMNTEAFF. The CDR3 DNA sequence: TGTGCCAGCAGTTTAATGGCGGATATGAACACTGAAGCTTTCTTT.

The V gene is TRBV29-1, the J gene TRBJ2-7; D perhaps matches TRBD2 (5 bases). V dropped 6 bases and J dropped 5 bases, with 11 bases sitting between them. Germline V gene sequence: CDR1 SQVTM, CDR2 ANQGSEA. The CDR3 runs 11 residues. The CDR3: CSVGPGDEQYF. CDR3 bases: TGCAGCGTCGGGCCCGGGGACGAGCAGTACTTC.

This chain uses TRBV29-1 with TRBJ1-2; D not resolved. The CDR3 has 11 amino acids. In germline, CDR1 is SQVTM, CDR2 ANQGSEA. Trimming removed 0 bases from V and 6 bases from J, with 5 bases in between. The CDR3 loop is CSVEERDGYTF. The CDR3 DNA follows: TGCAGCGTTGAAGAGCGCGATGGCTACACCTTC. The variable domain in full, with the rest retrieved from reference TRBV29-1 and TRBJ1-2, is SAVISQKPSRDICQRGTSLTIQCQVDSQVTMMFWYRQQPGQSLTLIATANQGSEATYESGFVIDKFPISRPNLTFSTLTVSNMSPEDSSIYLCSVEERDGYTFGSGTRLTVV.

DNA of the CDR3: TGTGCCAGCAGCTCAGCGGTGACTAGCGGCTACAATGAGCAGTTCTTC. This sequence encodes CASSSAVTSGYNEQFF. The V gene is TRBV11-2, the J gene TRBJ2-1; 9 bases are shared with TRBD2. Unmatched junction bases numbered 7, after V lost 4 bases and J lost 3 bases. The CDR3 is 16 residues long. Germline CDR1 reads SGHAT; CDR2 reads FQNNGV.

V gene TRBV29-1 combines with J gene TRBJ1-2; D possibly corresponds to TRBD1 (5 bases). The CDR3 runs to 17 residues. CDR1 and CDR2 (germline): SQVTM, ANQGSEA. With 1 base removed from V and 2 bases from J, the gap between germline ends came to 20 bases. In nucleotides, the CDR3 is TGCAGCGTTGAAGGGGGGGGTGTTCGGGGCTGGAACTATGGCTACACCTTC. This encodes CSVEGGGVRGWNYGYTF.

The chain employs TRBV7-8 and TRBJ2-5; maybe TRBD2 (6 bases). Germline CDR1 SGHVS, CDR2 FQNEAQ. The ends were cut back, 5 bases at V and 2 bases at J, with 12 bases in the middle. The CDR3 sequence is 14 residues long. The CDR3 here is CASSTRLEQETQYF. The DNA of the CDR3 is TGTGCCAGCAGCACTAGACTAGAACAAGAGACCCAGTACTTC.

The V gene is TRBV2, the J gene TRBJ2-7, with D perhaps TRBD1 (6 bases). The CDR3 loop spans 16 amino acids. Looked up from germline, CDR1 is SNHLY and CDR2 is FYNNEI. Trimming removed 2 bases from V and 2 bases from J, with 16 bases in between. CDR3 in amino acids: CASSENSDRSTYEQYF. In DNA, the CDR3 is TGTGCCAGCAGTGAAAACTCCGACAGGTCGACCTACGAGCAGTACTTC.

V gene TRBV5-4 combines with J gene TRBJ1-1; D unresolved. CDR3 size: 14 residues. V was trimmed by 2 bases and J by 0 bases, leaving 8 bases between them. Germline V lookup: CDR1 SGHNT, CDR2 YYREEE (reference sequence). The CDR3 DNA reads TGTGCCAGCAGCTTATTAGAATTGAACACTGAAGCTTTCTTT. The encoded protein is CASSLLELNTEAFF. The variable domain in full, with the rest retrieved from reference TRBV5-4 and TRBJ1-1, is ETGVTQSPTHLIKTRGQQVTLRCSSQSGHNTVSWYQQALGQGPQFIFQYYREEENGRGNFPPRFSGLQFPNYSSELNVNALELDDSALYLCASSLLELNTEAFFGQGTRLTVV.

The V call is TRBV5-1, the J call TRBJ1-3, with D unresolved. CDR3 length equals 15 residues. V lost 0 bases and J lost 2, with 9 bases in between. Per germline, CDR1 SGHRS and CDR2 YFSETQ. CDR3 protein: CASSLVPRAGNTIYF. CDR3 nucleotide sequence: TGCGCCAGCAGCTTGGTGCCGCGAGCTGGAAACACCATATATTTT. The variable domain in full, with the rest retrieved from reference TRBV5-1 and TRBJ1-3, is KAGVTQTPRYLIKTRGQQVTLSCSPISGHRSVSWYQQTPGQGLQFLFEYFSETQRNKGNFPGRFSGRQFSNSRSEMNVSTLELGDSALYLCASSLVPRAGNTIYFGEGSWLTVV.

The CDR3 region has the DNA TGTGCCAGCAGTTCGTACCCCCTGAGTGGGGGGGGGTACTATGGCTACACCTTC. Translated: CASSSYPLSGGGYYGYTF. The chain employs TRBV27 and TRBJ1-2, with a weak D call TRBD1 (5 bases). The CDR3 is made up of 18 amino acids. CDR1 is MNHEY, CDR2 SMNVEV, per germline (reference sequence). Trimming shortened V by 4 bases and J by 3 bases, and 24 bases separated the two germline ends.

This clone was observed once. The V call is TRBV5-4, the J call TRBJ1-2, with 9 bases aligning to TRBD1. The ends lost 2 bases at V and 7 bases at J; junction bases unmatched: 9. This CDR3 region has 15 residues. Germline CDR1 SGHNT, CDR2 YYREEE (reference sequence). The CDR3: CASSFGTGLTSGYTF. The CDR3 DNA reads TGTGCCAGCAGCTTCGGGACAGGGCTAACGAGTGGCTACACCTTC.

This chain joins TRBV6-5 and TRBJ2-7; 10 bases line up with TRBD1. Trimming cost V 8 bases and J 6 bases; bases outside gene matches: 10. Germline values: CDR1 MNHEY, CDR2 SVGAGI. This CDR3 has 14 residues. The CDR3 reads CASEAGTGVSEQYF. The DNA of the CDR3 is TGTGCCAGCGAGGCCGGGACAGGGGTCTCCGAGCAGTACTTC.

CDR3 DNA: TGTGCCAGCAGCCAAGAACTACTAGGAGATACGCAGTATTTT. It encodes CASSQELLGDTQYF. The V call is TRBV14, the J call TRBJ2-3; D is perhaps TRBD2 (5 bases). V shed 0 bases and J shed 5 bases, with 9 bases lying between them. In germline, CDR1 is SGHDN, CDR2 FVKESK. The CDR3 has 14 residues.

The V and J genes are TRBV5-6 and TRBJ1-2; D possibly corresponds to TRBD1 (5 bases). CDR3 length: 13 amino acids. With 0 bases removed from V and 6 bases from J, the gap between germline ends came to 9 bases. Per germline, CDR1 SGHDT and CDR2 YYEEEE. This CDR3 reads CASSLGDLDGYTF. The CDR3, as DNA: TGTGCCAGCAGCTTGGGGGACTTGGATGGCTACACCTTC.

This clone was seen once. The chain links TRBV5-1 to TRBJ2-7; 7 bases line up with TRBD1. The V segment lost 1 base and the J segment 0 bases; nucleotides outside the gene matches: 1. The CDR3 runs 14 residues. Germline CDR1 reads SGHRS; CDR2 reads YFSETQ. CDR3: CASSLQGDSYEQYF. In DNA form, the CDR3 reads TGCGCCAGCAGCTTGCAGGGGGACTCCTACGAGCAGTACTTC.

The chain has TRBV7-9 and TRBJ1-5, with 8 positions matching TRBD1. Germline V gene data show CDR1 as SEHNR and CDR2 as FQNEAQ (reference sequence). V was clipped by 5 bases and J by 1 base; unmatched bases: 7. There are 16 residues in the CDR3. CDR3 residues: CASSGQGSKSNQPQHF. DNA for the CDR3: TGTGCCAGCAGCGGACAGGGCTCTAAGAGCAATCAGCCCCAGCATTTT.

The chain recombines TRBV11-3 with TRBJ2-1; 11 bases are shared with TRBD2. Germline V gene lookup returns CDR1 SGHNT and CDR2 YENEEA. V trimming: 1 base; J trimming: 5 bases; junction bases outside the gene matches: 1. The CDR3 has 15 amino acids. The CDR3 nucleotides are TGTGCCAGCAGCTTAGGACTAGCGGGACACAATGAGCAGTTCTTC. Protein: CASSLGLAGHNEQFF.

The CDR3 reads CASSLGSYEQYF. For the CDR3, the DNA is TGTGCCAGCAGCTTAGGGTCGTACGAGCAGTACTTC. The genes are TRBV13 and TRBJ2-7; no reliable D call. The V gene lost 0 bases and the J gene lost 4 bases, with 4 bases spanning the gap. The CDR3 has 12 amino acids. Germline V gives CDR1 PRHDT, CDR2 FYEKMQ (reference sequence).

V is TRBV25-1 and J is TRBJ1-3; no firm D call. From germline, CDR1 is MGHDK and CDR2 SYGVNS. CDR3 length: 15 residues. V lost 6 bases to trimming and J lost 2 bases, with 14 bases between them. In nucleotides, the CDR3 is TGTGCCAGCAGAGGCCTCGGGAGTACTGGAAACACCATATATTTT. It encodes CASRGLGSTGNTIYF.

The chain links TRBV6-1 to TRBJ2-2, with D hard to call. There are 12 residues in the CDR3. Germline V CDR1 and CDR2: MNHNS, SASEGT. Trimming took 4 bases from V and 7 from J, leaving 7 bases between them. The CDR3 sequence is CASSAPYGELFF. CDR3 sequence (DNA): TGTGCCAGCAGTGCTCCGTACGGGGAGCTGTTTTTT.

V and J are TRBV9 and TRBJ1-2; 9 positions agree with TRBD1. CDR1 is SGDLS and CDR2 is YYNGEE in the germline V gene. The CDR3 contains 14 residues. The V and J ends lost 4 bases and 5 bases, in that order; junction bases with no gene match: 6. CDR3 sequence reads: CASSPKTGGYGYTF. CDR3 nucleotide sequence: TGTGCCAGCAGCCCAAAGACAGGGGGATATGGCTACACCTTC.

CDR3 nucleotides: TGCAGCGTTGAAGATCTACTAGCGGGGAGGGGGACCGGGGAGCTGTTTTTT. Its translation: CSVEDLLAGRGTGELFF. This chain uses TRBV29-1 with TRBJ2-2; 10 bases match TRBD2. The CDR3 runs to 17 residues. Germline-derived CDR1 and CDR2 are SQVTM and ANQGSEA. V was pared by 0 bases and J by 5 bases, with 9 bases of the junction left unmatched.

This chain uses TRBV6-5 with TRBJ1-2; D is possibly TRBD1 (5 bases). The CDR3 runs 13 residues. The V gene's germline CDR1 is MNHEY and CDR2 SVGAGI. V lost 11 bases to trimming and J lost 6 bases, with 19 bases between them. DNA for the CDR3: TGTGCCGCCCTGGGCGACAGCTTAAATGGCTACACCTTC. It specifies CAALGDSLNGYTF.

This chain connects TRBV27 to TRBJ2-1; 8 bases are a match to TRBD1. This CDR3 is 15 amino acids long. Germline V gene lookup returns CDR1 MNHEY and CDR2 SMNVEV (reference sequence). Unmatched junction bases numbered 17, after V lost 10 bases and J lost 9 bases. The CDR3 DNA reads as TGTGCCATCAGATCAGGGGGCTTGCAGTCAACTGAGCAGTTCTTC. Translated, it gives CAIRSGGLQSTEQFF.

The chain recombines TRBV7-2 with TRBJ2-3; 9 positions agree with TRBD2. V lost 5 bases, J lost 2 bases, and 8 bases stayed unmatched. Germline V gene lookup returns CDR1 SGHTA and CDR2 FQGNSA. This CDR3 has 16 amino acids. The CDR3 is CASSPGTSPATDTQYF. CDR3 coding DNA: TGTGCCAGCAGCCCCGGGACTAGCCCAGCCACAGATACGCAGTATTTT.

V is TRBV9 and J is TRBJ2-1; D is unresolved. V was trimmed by 0 bases and J by 0 bases, leaving 10 bases between them. The CDR3 extends over 16 amino acids. The germline V gene has CDR1 SGDLS and CDR2 YYNGEE. CDR3 DNA: TGTGCCAGCAGCGTAGATCTGGCCAGCTCCTACAATGAGCAGTTCTTC. It codes for CASSVDLASSYNEQFF.

The table lists this clone with a count of one. V and J are TRBV27 and TRBJ2-1; tentatively, D is TRBD2 (6 bases). Trimming stripped 2 bases from V and 3 bases from J, with 8 bases between. CDR3 length: 14 amino acids. The germline gives CDR1 MNHEY, CDR2 SMNVEV (reference sequence). This CDR3 reads CASSLAGRYNEQFF. CDR3 nucleotide sequence: TGTGCCAGCAGTTTAGCGGGACGCTACAATGAGCAGTTCTTC.

About this clone itself: Other DNA sequences within the sample encode an identical CDR3. The genes are TRBV6-5 and TRBJ2-7; maybe TRBD1 (6 bases). Trimming took 1 base from V and 0 from J, leaving 7 bases between them. Germline CDR1 and CDR2: MNHEY and SVGAGI. The CDR3 contains 14 residues. The CDR3 nucleotides read TGTGCCAGCAGTTACTTCAGGGGCTCCTACGAGCAGTACTTC. Translation: CASSYFRGSYEQYF.

The V call is TRBV19, the J call TRBJ2-3; 12 nucleotides line up with TRBD2. This CDR3 spans 15 amino acids. Germline trimming cut 5 bases from V and 5 bases from J; bases unmatched to any gene: 5. Germline lookup yields CDR1 LNHDA and CDR2 SQIVND (reference sequence). CDR3 in amino acids: CASSATSGSKDTQYF. In DNA form, the CDR3 reads TGTGCCAGTAGTGCGACTAGCGGGAGTAAAGATACGCAGTATTTT.